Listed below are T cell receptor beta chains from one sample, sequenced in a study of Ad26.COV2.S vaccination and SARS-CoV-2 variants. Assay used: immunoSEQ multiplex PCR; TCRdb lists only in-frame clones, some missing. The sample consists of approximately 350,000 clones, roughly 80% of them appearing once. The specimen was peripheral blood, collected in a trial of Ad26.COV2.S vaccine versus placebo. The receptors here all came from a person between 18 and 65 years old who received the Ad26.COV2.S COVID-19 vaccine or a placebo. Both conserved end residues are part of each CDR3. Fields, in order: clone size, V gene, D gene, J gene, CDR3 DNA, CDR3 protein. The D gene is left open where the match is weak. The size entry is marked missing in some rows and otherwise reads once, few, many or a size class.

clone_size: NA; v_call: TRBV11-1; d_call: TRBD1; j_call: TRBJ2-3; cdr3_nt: TGTGCCAGCAGCTTGGGGACAGGGGGGCATACGCAGTATTTT; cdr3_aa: CASSLGTGGHTQYF
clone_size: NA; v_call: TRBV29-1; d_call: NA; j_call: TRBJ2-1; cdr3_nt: TGCAGCGGCCAACAGGAGGGCCGTTCGGAGTTCTTC; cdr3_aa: CSGQQEGRSEFF
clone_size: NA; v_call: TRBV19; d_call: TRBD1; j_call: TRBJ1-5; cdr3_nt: TGTGCCAGTAGACAGGGGGAATACTTTAGCAATCAGCCCCAGCATTTT; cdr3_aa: CASRQGEYFSNQPQHF
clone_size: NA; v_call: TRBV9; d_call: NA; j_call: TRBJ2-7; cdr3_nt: TGTGCCAGCAGCGAGTCCTCCCAGTCCAGCTACGAGCAGTACTTC; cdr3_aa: CASSESSQSSYEQYF
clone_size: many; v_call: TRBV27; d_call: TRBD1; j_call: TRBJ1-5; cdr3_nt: TGTGCCAGCATAGCAGGGGGCGCCCGTATCGACAATCAGCCCCAGCATTTT; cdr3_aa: CASIAGGARIDNQPQHF
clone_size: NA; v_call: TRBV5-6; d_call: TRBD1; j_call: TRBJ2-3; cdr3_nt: TGTGCCAGCAGCGCGCGCCCCGGGACAGGGTCAGATACGCAGTATTTT; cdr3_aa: CASSARPGTGSDTQYF
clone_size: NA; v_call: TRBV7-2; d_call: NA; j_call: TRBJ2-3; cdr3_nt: TGTGCCAGCAGCTTAGTGGGGACCGCTAGCACAGATACGCAGTATTTT; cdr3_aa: CASSLVGTASTDTQYF
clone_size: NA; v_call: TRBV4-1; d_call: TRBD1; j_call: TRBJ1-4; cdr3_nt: TGCGCCAGCAGCCCTCTAACAGGGGATGGTGAAAAACTGTTTTTT; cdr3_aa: CASSPLTGDGEKLFF
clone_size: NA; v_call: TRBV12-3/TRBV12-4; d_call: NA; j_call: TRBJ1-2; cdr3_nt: TGTGCCACCCAGTTATTGACTTCCTATAGCTACACCTTC; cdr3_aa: CATQLLTSYSYTF
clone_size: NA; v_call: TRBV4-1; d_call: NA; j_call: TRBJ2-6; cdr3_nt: TGCGCCAGCAGCCAAGGACTCGGGACCTCTGGGGCCAACGTCCTGACTTTC; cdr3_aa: CASSQGLGTSGANVLTF
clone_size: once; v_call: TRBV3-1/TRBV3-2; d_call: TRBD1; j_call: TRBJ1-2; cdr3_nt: TGTGCCAGCAGCCCAGGGGGTCATTATGGCTACACCTTC; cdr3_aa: CASSPGGHYGYTF
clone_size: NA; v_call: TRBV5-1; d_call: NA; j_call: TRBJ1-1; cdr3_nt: TGCGCCAGCAGCTGGGACGGGGGCAGGACTGAAGCTTTCTTT; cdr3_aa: CASSWDGGRTEAFF
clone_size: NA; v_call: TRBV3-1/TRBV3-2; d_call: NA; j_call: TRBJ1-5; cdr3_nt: TGTGCCAGCAGCCCGTCCTTCTACGATATCAGCAATCAGCCCCAGCATTTT; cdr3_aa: CASSPSFYDISNQPQHF
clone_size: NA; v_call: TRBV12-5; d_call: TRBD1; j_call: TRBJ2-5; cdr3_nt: TGTGCTAGTGGTTTGGTACTCGACGGACAGGGAAGCGGTTGGGAGACCCAGTACTTC; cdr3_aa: CASGLVLDGQGSGWETQYF
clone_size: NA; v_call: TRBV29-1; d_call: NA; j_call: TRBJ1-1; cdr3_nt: TGCAGCGTTGGTCTCGGGGGGAACACTGAAGCTTTCTTT; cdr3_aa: CSVGLGGNTEAFF
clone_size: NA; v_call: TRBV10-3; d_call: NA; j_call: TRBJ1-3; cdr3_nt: TGTGCCATCGGGGGGAGGCGCGGAAACACCATATATTTT; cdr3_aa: CAIGGRRGNTIYF
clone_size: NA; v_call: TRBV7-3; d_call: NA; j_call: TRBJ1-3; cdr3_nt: TGTGCCAGCAGCTCTACAAGTTCTGGAAACACCATATATTTT; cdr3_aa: CASSSTSSGNTIYF
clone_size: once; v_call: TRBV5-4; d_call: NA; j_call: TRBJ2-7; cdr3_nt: TGTGCCAGCAGCTTGGGCAATAGCGGCTACGAGCAGTACTTC; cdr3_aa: CASSLGNSGYEQYF
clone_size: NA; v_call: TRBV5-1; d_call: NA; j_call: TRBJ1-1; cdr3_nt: TGCGCCAGCCGAGGAAACACTGAAGCTTTCTTT; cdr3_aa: CASRGNTEAFF
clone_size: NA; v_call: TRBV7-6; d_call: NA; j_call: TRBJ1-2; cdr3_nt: TGTGCCAGCAGCAACGGGGCGGTGGCCCGCTACACCTTC; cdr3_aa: CASSNGAVARYTF
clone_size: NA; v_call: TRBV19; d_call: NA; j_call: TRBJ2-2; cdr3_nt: TGTGCCAGTAGTATTTCCGGGGAGCTGTTTTTT; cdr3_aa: CASSISGELFF
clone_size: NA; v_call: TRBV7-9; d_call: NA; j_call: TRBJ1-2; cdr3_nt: TGTGCCAGCAGCCCCCTTGGGGGCGGCTATGGCTACACCTTC; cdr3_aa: CASSPLGGGYGYTF
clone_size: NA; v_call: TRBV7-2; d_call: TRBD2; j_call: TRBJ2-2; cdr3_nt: TGTGCCAGCAGCCCGCCACGGGGGGGCCCGAACACCGGGGAGCTGTTTTTT; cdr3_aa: CASSPPRGGPNTGELFF
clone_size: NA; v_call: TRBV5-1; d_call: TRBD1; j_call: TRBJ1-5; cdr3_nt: TGCGCCAGCAGCTTGACGGGACAGGGGCATCAGCCCCAGCATTTT; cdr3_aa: CASSLTGQGHQPQHF
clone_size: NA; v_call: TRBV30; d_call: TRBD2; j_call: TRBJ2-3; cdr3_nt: TGTGCCTGGAGCCCAAGGGTTGGTAGCGGGAGAGAAGATACGCAGTATTTT; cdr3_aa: CAWSPRVGSGREDTQYF
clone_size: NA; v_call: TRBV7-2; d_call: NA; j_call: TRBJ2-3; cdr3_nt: TGTGCCAGCAGCTTAGCAGGAGTGGGGGGGCTCACAGATACGCAGTATTTT; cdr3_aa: CASSLAGVGGLTDTQYF
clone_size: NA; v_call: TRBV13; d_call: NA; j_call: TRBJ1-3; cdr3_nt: TGTGCCAGCTCGACTGGAAACACCATATATTTT; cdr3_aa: CASSTGNTIYF